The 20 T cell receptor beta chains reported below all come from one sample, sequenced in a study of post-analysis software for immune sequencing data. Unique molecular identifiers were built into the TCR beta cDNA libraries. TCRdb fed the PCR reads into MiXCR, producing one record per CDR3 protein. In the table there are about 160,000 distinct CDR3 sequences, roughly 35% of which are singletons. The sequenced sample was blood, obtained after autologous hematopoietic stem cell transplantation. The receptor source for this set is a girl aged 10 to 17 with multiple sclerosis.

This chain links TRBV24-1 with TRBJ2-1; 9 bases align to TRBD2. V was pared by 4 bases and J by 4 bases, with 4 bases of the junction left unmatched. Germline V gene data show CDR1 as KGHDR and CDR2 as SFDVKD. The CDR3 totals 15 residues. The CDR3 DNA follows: TGTGCCACCAGTGAGGCTAGCGGGATTTACAATGAGCAGTTCTTC. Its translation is CATSEASGIYNEQFF.

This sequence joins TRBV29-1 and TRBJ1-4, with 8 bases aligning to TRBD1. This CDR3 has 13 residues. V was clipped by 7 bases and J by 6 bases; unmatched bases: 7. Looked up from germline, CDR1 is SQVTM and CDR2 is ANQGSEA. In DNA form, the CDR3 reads TGCAGCGCTTGGACAGGGCAGGATGAAAAACTGTTTTTT. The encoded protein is CSAWTGQDEKLFF.

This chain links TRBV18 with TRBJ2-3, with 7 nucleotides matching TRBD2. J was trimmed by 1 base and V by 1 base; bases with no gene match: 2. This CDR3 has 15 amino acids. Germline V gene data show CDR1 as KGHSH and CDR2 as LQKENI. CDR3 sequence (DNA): TGTGCCAGCTCACCACGTCTAGCGGGCACAGATACGCAGTATTTT. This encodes CASSPRLAGTDTQYF. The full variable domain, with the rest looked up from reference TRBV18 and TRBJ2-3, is NAGVMQNPRHLVRRRGQEARLRCSPMKGHSHVYWYRQLPEEGLKFMVYLQKENIIDESGMPKERFSAEFPKEGPSILRIQQVVRGDSAAYFCASSPRLAGTDTQYFGPGTRLTVL.

In DNA, the CDR3 is TGCAGCGGGGTACAGGGGAACACTGAAGCTTTCTTT. Translating it yields CSGVQGNTEAFF. J is TRBJ1-1 and V is TRBV29-1; D possibly corresponds to TRBD1 (6 bases). The V and J ends lost 7 bases and 1 base respectively, with 10 bases between them. Germline CDR1 and CDR2: SQVTM and ANQGSEA. CDR3 length: 12 amino acids.

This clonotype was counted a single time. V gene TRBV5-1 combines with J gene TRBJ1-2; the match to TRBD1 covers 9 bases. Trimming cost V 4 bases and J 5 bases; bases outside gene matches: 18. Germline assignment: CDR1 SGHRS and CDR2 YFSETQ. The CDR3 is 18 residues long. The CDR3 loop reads CASSAGDRGVPSPYGYTF. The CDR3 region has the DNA TGCGCCAGCAGCGCGGGCGACAGGGGGGTGCCTTCACCTTATGGCTACACCTTC. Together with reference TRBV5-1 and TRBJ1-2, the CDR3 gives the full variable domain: KAGVTQTPRYLIKTRGQQVTLSCSPISGHRSVSWYQQTPGQGLQFLFEYFSETQRNKGNFPGRFSGRQFSNSRSEMNVSTLELGDSALYLCASSAGDRGVPSPYGYTFGSGTRLTVV.

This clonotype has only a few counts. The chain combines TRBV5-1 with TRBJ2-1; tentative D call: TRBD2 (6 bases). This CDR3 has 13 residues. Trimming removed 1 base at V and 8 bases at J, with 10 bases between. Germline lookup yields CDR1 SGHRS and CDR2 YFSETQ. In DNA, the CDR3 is TGCGCCAGCAGCTTGCTGGGGGACTATGAGCAGTTCTTC. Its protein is CASSLLGDYEQFF.

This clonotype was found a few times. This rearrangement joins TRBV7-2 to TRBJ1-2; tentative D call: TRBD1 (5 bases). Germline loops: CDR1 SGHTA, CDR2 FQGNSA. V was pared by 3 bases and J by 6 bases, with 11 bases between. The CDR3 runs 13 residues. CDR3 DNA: TGTGCCAGCAGCTTCGGGACGTTGGATGGCTACACCTTC. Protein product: CASSFGTLDGYTF.

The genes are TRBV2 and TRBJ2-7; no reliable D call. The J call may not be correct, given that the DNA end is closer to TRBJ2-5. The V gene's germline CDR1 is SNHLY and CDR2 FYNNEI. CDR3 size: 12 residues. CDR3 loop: CASSETKKTQYF. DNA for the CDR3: TGTGCCAGCAGTGAAACTAAGAAGACCCAGTACTTC.

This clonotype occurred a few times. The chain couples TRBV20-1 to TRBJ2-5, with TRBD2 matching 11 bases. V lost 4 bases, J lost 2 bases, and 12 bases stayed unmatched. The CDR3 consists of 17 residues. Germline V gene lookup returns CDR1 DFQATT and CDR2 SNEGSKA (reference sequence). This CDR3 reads CSATIAGGAIMQETQYF. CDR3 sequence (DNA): TGCAGTGCTACCATAGCGGGAGGGGCGATTATGCAAGAGACCCAGTACTTC.

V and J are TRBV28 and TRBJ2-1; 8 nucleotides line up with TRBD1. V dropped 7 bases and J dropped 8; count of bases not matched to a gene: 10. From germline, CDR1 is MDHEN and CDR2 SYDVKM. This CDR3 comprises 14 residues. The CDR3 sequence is CASTRGRGRDEQFF. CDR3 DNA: TGTGCCAGCACCCGGGGCAGGGGGCGGGATGAGCAGTTCTTC.

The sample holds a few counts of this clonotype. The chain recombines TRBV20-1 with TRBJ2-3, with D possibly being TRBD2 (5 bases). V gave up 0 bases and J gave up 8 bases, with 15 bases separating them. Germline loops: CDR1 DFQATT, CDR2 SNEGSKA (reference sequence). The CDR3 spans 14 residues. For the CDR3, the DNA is TGCAGTGCTAGAGATCCTGGACTTGTCCTTACGCAGTATTTT. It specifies CSARDPGLVLTQYF.

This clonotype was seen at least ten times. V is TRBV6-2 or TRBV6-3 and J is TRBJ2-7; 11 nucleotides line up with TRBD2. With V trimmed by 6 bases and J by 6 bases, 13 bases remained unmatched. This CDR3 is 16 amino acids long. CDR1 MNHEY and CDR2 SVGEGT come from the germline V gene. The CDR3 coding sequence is TGTGCCAGCAGCTCTCCGGGACTAGCGGTTCCGGGCGAGCAGTACTTC. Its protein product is CASSSPGLAVPGEQYF.

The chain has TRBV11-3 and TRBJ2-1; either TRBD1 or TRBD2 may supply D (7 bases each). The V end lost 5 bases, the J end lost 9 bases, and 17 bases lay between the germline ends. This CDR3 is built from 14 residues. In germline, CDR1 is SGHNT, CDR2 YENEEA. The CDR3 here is CASSTGVRGGEQFF. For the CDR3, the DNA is TGTGCCAGCAGCACCGGGGTCAGGGGGGGTGAGCAGTTCTTC.

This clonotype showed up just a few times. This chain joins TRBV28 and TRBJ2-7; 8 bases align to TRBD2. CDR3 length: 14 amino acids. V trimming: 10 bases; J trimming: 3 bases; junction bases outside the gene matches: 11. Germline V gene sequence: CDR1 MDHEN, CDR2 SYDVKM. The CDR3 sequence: CATKGETSVYEQYF. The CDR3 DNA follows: TGTGCCACCAAAGGGGAGACTAGCGTCTACGAGCAGTACTTC.

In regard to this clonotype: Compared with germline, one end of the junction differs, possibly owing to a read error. The DNA of the CDR3 is TGTGCCGGCAGCCAGACAGGGGGAGGTCGTGGCTACACCTTC. Protein sequence: CAGSQTGGGRGYTF. This sequence joins TRBV7-2 and TRBJ1-2, with TRBD1 identical over 9 bases. Per germline, CDR1 SGHTA and CDR2 FQGNSA. CDR3 length equals 14 residues.

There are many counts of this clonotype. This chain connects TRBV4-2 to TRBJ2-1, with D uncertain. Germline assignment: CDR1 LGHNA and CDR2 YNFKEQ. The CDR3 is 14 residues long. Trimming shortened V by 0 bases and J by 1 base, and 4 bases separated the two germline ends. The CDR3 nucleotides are TGTGCCAGCAGCCAAGATCGGTCCTACAATGAGCAGTTCTTC. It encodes CASSQDRSYNEQFF.

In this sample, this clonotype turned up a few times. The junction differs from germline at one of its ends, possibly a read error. CDR3 loop: CAGSTDRAGEQYF. The CDR3 bases are TGTGCCGGCAGTACGGACAGGGCAGGCGAGCAGTACTTC. J is TRBJ2-5 and V is TRBV6-1; 8 positions match TRBD1. The J call is doubtful: the DNA matches TRBJ2-7 better. The CDR3 length is 13 residues. Germline V lookup: CDR1 MNHNS, CDR2 SASEGT.

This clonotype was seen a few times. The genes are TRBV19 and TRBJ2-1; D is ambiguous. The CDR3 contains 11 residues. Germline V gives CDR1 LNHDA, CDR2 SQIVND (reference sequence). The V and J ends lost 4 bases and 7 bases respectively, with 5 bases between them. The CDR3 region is CASSRWNEQFF. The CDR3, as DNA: TGTGCCAGTAGTAGGTGGAATGAGCAGTTCTTC.

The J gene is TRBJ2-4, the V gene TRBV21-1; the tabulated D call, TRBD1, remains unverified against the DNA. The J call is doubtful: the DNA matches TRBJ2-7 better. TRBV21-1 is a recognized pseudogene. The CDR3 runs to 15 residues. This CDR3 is CASSKAGAGSHEQYF. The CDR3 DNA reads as TGTGCCAGCAGCAAAGCAGGGGCAGGGAGCCACGAGCAGTACTTC.

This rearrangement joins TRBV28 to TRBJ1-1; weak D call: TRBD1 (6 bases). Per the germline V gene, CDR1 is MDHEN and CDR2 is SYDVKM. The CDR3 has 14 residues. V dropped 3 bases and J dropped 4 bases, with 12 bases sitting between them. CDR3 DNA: TGTGCCAGCAGTTTCGAACAGGGCGGCACTGAAGCTTTCTTT. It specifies CASSFEQGGTEAFF.